Shown below are 30 T cell receptor beta chains from a single sample sequenced in a study of cytomegalovirus exposure and HLA in healthy donors. 13 Jbeta primers and 60 Vbeta primers were used for the PCR. Some clones are missing from TCRdb's copy, which holds only in-frame ones; the method was immunoSEQ multiplex PCR. The repertoire holds about 270,000 clones, with roughly 88% as singletons. The sample comprised PBMCs. The receptors shown here come from a man aged 40-50 years in good health and CMV-seropositive.

The rearrangement joins TRBV6-1 to TRBJ1-4, with TRBD1 matching 10 bases. The CDR3 consists of 14 residues. Unmatched junction bases numbered 7, after V lost 8 bases and J lost 7 bases. Germline CDR1 MNHNS, CDR2 SASEGT. In DNA, the CDR3 is TGTGCCAGCCGCGGGACAGGGGCGGTTGAAAAACTGTTTTTT. Protein product: CASRGTGAVEKLFF.

The J gene is TRBJ1-1, the V gene TRBV10-3; D unclear. Trimming removed 3 bases at V and 2 bases at J, with 4 bases between. The CDR3 extends over 12 amino acids. Germline-derived CDR1 and CDR2 are ENHRY and SYGVKD. The CDR3 bases are TGTGCCATCAGTGACAGTAACACTGAAGCTTTCTTT. It codes for CAISDSNTEAFF.

J is TRBJ2-1 and V is TRBV30, with D perhaps TRBD2 (7 bases). This CDR3 has 16 amino acids. V was pared by 3 bases and J by 7 bases, with 22 bases between. In germline, CDR1 is GTSNPN, CDR2 SVGIG (reference sequence). The chain's CDR3 is CAWRPKGGGPLNEQFF. The CDR3 DNA reads as TGTGCCTGGAGGCCAAAGGGGGGAGGGCCTCTAAATGAGCAGTTCTTC.

This chain uses TRBV1 with TRBJ1-1; TRBD1, the table's D call, lacks a check against the DNA. TRBV1 is designated a pseudogene. This CDR3 has 16 amino acids. CDR3 residues: CTSSQEGPRRNTEAFF. The CDR3 DNA sequence: TGCACCAGCAGCCAAGAAGGTCCCAGGCGGAACACTGAAGCTTTCTTT.

The chain couples TRBV6-5 to TRBJ1-5; D gene unclear. The V and J ends lost 3 bases and 0 bases respectively, with 9 bases between them. The length of the CDR3 is 15 residues. Germline V gene lookup returns CDR1 MNHEY and CDR2 SVGAGI. CDR3 coding DNA: TGTGCCAGCAGTTATAGCCGATATAGCAATCAGCCCCAGCATTTT. It yields the protein CASSYSRYSNQPQHF.

This chain links TRBV5-1 with TRBJ2-6, with a weak D call TRBD1 (6 bases). This CDR3 is built from 17 residues. V was trimmed by 4 bases and J by 4 bases, leaving 18 bases between them. Germline V gene lookup returns CDR1 SGHRS and CDR2 YFSETQ. CDR3 sequence reads: CASSPTTQGSGANVLTF. DNA for the CDR3: TGCGCCAGCAGCCCCACAACTCAGGGGTCCGGGGCCAACGTCCTGACTTTC.

The V call is TRBV6-5, the J call TRBJ2-2, with TRBD1 as a possible D gene (5 bases). The CDR3 contains 15 residues. Deletions cut 0 bases from V and 2 bases from J, with 7 bases between. The germline gives CDR1 MNHEY, CDR2 SVGAGI. The CDR3 DNA reads as TGTGCCAGCAGTTACTCATGGGGCAACACCGGGGAGCTGTTTTTT. Its translation is CASSYSWGNTGELFF.

The count of this clone is one. The chain has TRBV6-4 and TRBJ2-2; 8 bases match TRBD1. The CDR3 spans 14 residues. J lost 5 bases, V lost 8 bases, and 7 bases had no gene match. The germline CDR1 and CDR2 sequences are MRHNA and SNTAGT. Here the CDR3 DNA reads TGTGCCAGCGGACCAGGGGGCAGGACCGGGGAGCTGTTTTTT. Residues: CASGPGGRTGELFF.

This chain uses TRBV28 with TRBJ2-2, with D unclear. The germline gives CDR1 MDHEN, CDR2 SYDVKM. With 5 bases removed from V and 3 bases from J, the gap between germline ends came to 10 bases. The CDR3 is 14 residues long. CDR3 coding DNA: TGTGCCAGCAGTCCCCCCCGAGACACCGGGGAGCTGTTTTTT. Translated: CASSPPRDTGELFF.

The CDR3 loop reads CASSRVAGVGGELFF. The DNA of the CDR3 is TGTGCCAGCAGCAGGGTAGCGGGAGTGGGCGGGGAGCTGTTTTTT. The chain joins TRBV2 to TRBJ2-2; 9 positions match TRBD2. The CDR3 consists of 15 residues. J was trimmed by 7 bases and V by 6 bases; bases with no gene match: 9. CDR1 and CDR2 (germline): SNHLY, FYNNEI.

About this clone itself: Other DNA sequences from this sample encode an identical CDR3 as well. This chain links TRBV19 with TRBJ1-1; D not certain. This CDR3 has 14 residues. The ends were cut back, 1 base at V and 0 bases at J, with 6 bases in the middle. Germline V gene sequence: CDR1 LNHDA, CDR2 SQIVND (reference sequence). CDR3 region: CASSIGQMNTEAFF. CDR3 DNA sequence: TGTGCCAGTAGTATAGGGCAAATGAACACTGAAGCTTTCTTT.

This clone was seen once. The J gene is TRBJ2-7, the V gene TRBV5-1; 7 positions agree with TRBD1. V shed 4 bases and J 0 bases; nucleotides not matched to a gene: 7. Per germline, CDR1 SGHRS and CDR2 YFSETQ. This CDR3 comprises 15 residues. The chain's CDR3 is CASSPRQGPSYEQYF. The CDR3, as DNA: TGCGCCAGCAGCCCTAGACAGGGCCCCTCCTACGAGCAGTACTTC.

The rearrangement uses TRBV15 and TRBJ1-1; D perhaps matches TRBD1 (5 bases). Looked up from germline, CDR1 is LNHNV and CDR2 is YYDKDF (reference sequence). The V gene lost 0 bases and the J gene lost 6 bases, with 14 bases spanning the gap. This CDR3 has 15 amino acids. The CDR3 DNA reads TGTGCCACCAGCAGAGATCGGGGGGTCATGGCTGAAGCTTTCTTT. Translating it yields CATSRDRGVMAEAFF.

The CDR3 loop is CASSLALAGGGEQFF. The CDR3 DNA sequence: TGTGCCAGCAGCTTGGCGCTAGCGGGAGGAGGTGAGCAGTTCTTC. This chain links TRBV5-4 with TRBJ2-1, with 11 bases fitting TRBD2. The CDR3 sequence is 15 residues long. Germline assignment: CDR1 SGHNT and CDR2 YYREEE (reference sequence). J gave up 9 bases and V 0 bases, and 5 bases lay outside the gene matches.

This chain uses TRBV4-3 with TRBJ2-1, with unresolved D. Per the germline V gene, CDR1 is LGHNA and CDR2 is YSLEER. CDR3 length: 15 residues. V dropped 1 base and J dropped 2 bases, with 9 bases sitting between them. The CDR3 region is CASSQGRLAYNEQFF. The CDR3 coding sequence is TGCGCCAGCAGCCAAGGTCGACTGGCCTACAATGAGCAGTTCTTC.

J is TRBJ2-1 and V is TRBV6-4; 9 bases are shared with TRBD2. CDR1 and CDR2 (germline): MRHNA, SNTAGT. J gave up 8 bases and V 2 bases, and 10 bases lay outside the gene matches. The CDR3 runs to 16 residues. CDR3 sequence (DNA): TGTGCCAGCAGTGACCTGTTTAGCGGGAGTTCGGATGAGCAGTTCTTC. Protein sequence: CASSDLFSGSSDEQFF.

This clone has more than one count but fewer than ten. J is TRBJ2-7 and V is TRBV19; 8 bases are a match to TRBD2. Germline lookup yields CDR1 LNHDA and CDR2 SQIVND (reference sequence). CDR3 size: 15 residues. V shed 5 bases, J shed 0 bases, and the junction held 6 bases outside the gene matches. CDR3 sequence (DNA): TGTGCCAGTAGTCCCCGGCTAGCGGGCTCCTACGAGCAGTACTTC. Amino acid sequence: CASSPRLAGSYEQYF. Combining the CDR3 with reference TRBV19 and TRBJ2-7 gives the whole variable domain DGGITQSPKYLFRKEGQNVTLSCEQNLNHDAMYWYRQDPGQGLRLIYYSQIVNDFQKGDIAEGYSVSREKKESFPLTVTSAQKNPTAFYLCASSPRLAGSYEQYFGPGTRLTVT.

The J gene is TRBJ2-2, the V gene TRBV5-5; the match to TRBD2 covers 10 bases. This CDR3 spans 18 amino acids. Losses at the gene ends were 1 base for V and 0 bases for J; bases not matched to a gene: 6. Germline CDR1 and CDR2: SGHKS and YYEKEE (reference sequence). CDR3 loop: CASSLKTSGYSNTGELFF. The CDR3 nucleotides read TGTGCCAGCAGCTTGAAGACTAGCGGGTATTCGAACACCGGGGAGCTGTTTTTT.

The gene calls are TRBV25-1 and TRBJ2-3; 9 nucleotides align to TRBD2. With V trimmed by 3 bases and J by 3 bases, 4 bases remained unmatched. There are 15 residues in the CDR3. The germline V gene encodes CDR1 MGHDK and CDR2 SYGVNS. The CDR3 loop reads CASSDSGGWTDTQYF. The CDR3 DNA is TGTGCCAGCAGTGACAGCGGGGGGTGGACAGATACGCAGTATTTT.

This chain links TRBV6-1 with TRBJ1-1, with 8 positions matching TRBD1. CDR1 is MNHNS, CDR2 SASEGT, per germline. V lost 5 bases, J lost 9 bases, and 5 bases stayed unmatched. CDR3 length: 12 residues. CDR3: CASSPRQGKAFF. CDR3 nucleotides: TGTGCCAGCAGTCCCCGACAGGGGAAAGCTTTCTTT.

The chain couples TRBV7-8 to TRBJ2-5, with 14 bases lining up with TRBD2. The CDR3 is made up of 19 amino acids. The germline V gene encodes CDR1 SGHVS and CDR2 FQNEAQ. The trim removed 1 base at V and 4 bases at J, leaving 11 bases unmatched. The CDR3 loop is CASSLGRGRLAGGLETQYF. The CDR3 DNA follows: TGTGCCAGCAGCTTAGGGAGAGGGCGACTAGCGGGAGGGCTAGAGACCCAGTACTTC. The entire variable domain, with the rest obtained from reference TRBV7-8 and TRBJ2-5, is as follows: GAGVSQSPRYKVAKRGQDVALRCDPISGHVSLFWYQQALGQGPEFLTYFQNEAQLDKSGLPSDRFFAERPEGSVSTLKIQRTQQEDSAVYLCASSLGRGRLAGGLETQYFGPGTRLLVL.

The rearrangement joins TRBV19 to TRBJ2-1; tentatively, D is TRBD2 (7 bases). Germline V gene data show CDR1 as LNHDA and CDR2 as SQIVND (reference sequence). V lost 7 bases and J lost 6, with 13 bases in between. CDR3 size: 13 residues. The CDR3 here is CASTEGGVNEQFF. CDR3 bases: TGTGCCAGTACCGAAGGGGGGGTCAATGAGCAGTTCTTC.

This clone has a handful of counts. This sequence joins TRBV7-9 and TRBJ2-7, with a possible D match to TRBD2 (6 bases). Germline V gene data show CDR1 as SEHNR and CDR2 as FQNEAQ (reference sequence). The CDR3 length is 11 residues. V was clipped by 4 bases and J by 8 bases, with 9 bases between them. The CDR3 loop is CASSSGDQQYF. In DNA form, the CDR3 reads TGTGCCAGCAGCTCGGGGGACCAGCAGTACTTC.

The chain joins TRBV10-3 to TRBJ1-6; 8 positions match TRBD1. Per the germline V gene, CDR1 is ENHRY and CDR2 is SYGVKD. V shed 0 bases, J shed 5 bases, and the junction held 3 bases outside the gene matches. The CDR3 totals 16 residues. This chain's CDR3 is CAISESQGANNSPLHF. CDR3 DNA sequence: TGTGCCATCAGTGAGTCTCAGGGGGCGAATAATTCACCCCTCCACTTT.

The V gene is TRBV11-2, the J gene TRBJ1-1; D possibly corresponds to TRBD1 (5 bases). The length of the CDR3 is 14 residues. Trimming pared 5 bases from V and 5 bases from J, leaving 15 bases between. Looked up from germline, CDR1 is SGHAT and CDR2 is FQNNGV. The CDR3 nucleotides read TGTGCCAGCAGCCCCCGACCGGGGGGGACTGAAGCTTTCTTT. Amino acid sequence: CASSPRPGGTEAFF.

CDR3 sequence: CASSPHGMWETQYF. The CDR3 coding sequence is TGTGCCAGCAGCCCCCACGGGATGTGGGAGACCCAGTACTTC. The chain uses TRBV7-3 and TRBJ2-5; D perhaps matches TRBD2 (5 bases). V dropped 5 bases and J dropped 5 bases, with 15 bases sitting between them. Germline values: CDR1 SGHTA, CDR2 FQGTGA. The CDR3 runs 14 residues.

Only a few counts were recorded for this clone. This rearrangement joins TRBV29-1 to TRBJ2-2, with TRBD1 identical over 8 bases. Trimming removed 1 base from V and 4 bases from J; junction bases left unmatched: 5. Germline values: CDR1 SQVTM, CDR2 ANQGSEA. The CDR3 runs to 15 residues. CDR3 loop: CSVEGTGRGTGELFF. CDR3 bases: TGCAGCGTTGAAGGGACAGGGCGTGGCACCGGGGAGCTGTTTTTT.

The rearrangement links TRBV6-5 to TRBJ1-5; TRBD1 matches 8 bases. CDR3 length equals 15 residues. With 6 bases clipped from V and 3 bases from J, the junction kept 7 bases outside the gene matches. Germline values: CDR1 MNHEY, CDR2 SVGAGI. The CDR3 reads CASRSGTGINQPQHF. CDR3 DNA: TGTGCCAGCAGGTCCGGGACAGGAATCAATCAGCCCCAGCATTTT.

V is TRBV27 and J is TRBJ1-5, with 7 bases identical to TRBD1. Germline assignment: CDR1 MNHEY and CDR2 SMNVEV (reference sequence). CDR3 size: 18 residues. Trimming removed 2 bases from V and 0 bases from J; junction bases left unmatched: 10. DNA of the CDR3: TGTGCCAGCAGTTTAAGGGCACCACAGGGGCTTAGCAATCAGCCCCAGCATTTT. Protein sequence: CASSLRAPQGLSNQPQHF.

This clone was counted once. The chain recombines TRBV5-1 with TRBJ1-2; D gene unclear. The germline V and J ends were trimmed by 0 bases and 6 bases, with 15 bases remaining between them. The CDR3 contains 15 residues. Germline V CDR1 and CDR2: SGHRS, YFSETQ. The CDR3 loop reads CASSLARPIGDGYTF. For the CDR3, the DNA is TGCGCCAGCAGCTTGGCTAGACCTATCGGGGATGGCTACACCTTC.